Presented here are 26 T cell receptor beta chains from one specimen sequenced in a study of shared clonotypes between healthy human individuals. Terminally differentiated effector memory CD45RA+ cells were excluded by CCR7 positive selection of CD45RO-negative cells. Only in-frame clones appear in the TCRdb table, and some are missing; sequencing was by immunoSEQ multiplex PCR. The profile shows hundreds of thousands of clones, around 96% of them singletons. The source material was naive CD8+ T cells sorted from blood. These receptors were obtained from a woman aged 25 to 39 in good health.

The chain has TRBV7-9 and TRBJ2-1; 8 bases are a match to TRBD2. Germline V gene data show CDR1 as SEHNR and CDR2 as FQNEAQ (reference sequence). V gave up 2 bases and J gave up 4 bases; unmatched junction bases: 4. This CDR3 region has 15 residues. The CDR3 bases are TGTGCCAGCAGCTTAACTAGCGGAAATTACAATGAGCAGTTCTTC. Translation gives CASSLTSGNYNEQFF.

A word on this clone: Other nucleotide sequences in the sample specify the same CDR3. The chain combines TRBV27 with TRBJ2-5, with 9 bases fitting TRBD1. The J call could be wrong; TRBJ2-7 is a better fit for the DNA end. Germline V lookup: CDR1 MNHEY, CDR2 SMNVEV (reference sequence). This CDR3 spans 13 amino acids. The CDR3 sequence is CASSLDRGYEQYF. DNA of the CDR3: TGTGCCAGCAGTTTAGACAGGGGGTACGAGCAGTACTTC.

The CDR3 spells CASSSGTVRQETQYF. DNA for the CDR3: TGCGCCAGCAGCTCAGGGACGGTAAGACAAGAGACCCAGTACTTC. This rearrangement joins TRBV5-1 to TRBJ2-5; D assignment may be TRBD1 or TRBD2 (5 bases each). CDR1 and CDR2 from the germline V gene are SGHRS and YFSETQ. The CDR3 covers 15 residues. V was trimmed by 3 bases and J by 2 bases, leaving 14 bases between them.

The gene calls are TRBV15 and TRBJ2-5; 12 nucleotides match TRBD2. J gave up 6 bases and V 0 bases, and 5 bases lay outside the gene matches. CDR1 and CDR2 (germline): LNHNV, YYDKDF (reference sequence). This CDR3 region has 16 residues. CDR3 sequence (DNA): TGTGCCACCAGCAGAGACGGACTAGCGGGAATAAAGACCCAGTACTTC. Translation gives CATSRDGLAGIKTQYF.

The chain recombines TRBV28 with TRBJ1-3; D is possibly TRBD1 (5 bases). Per germline, CDR1 MDHEN and CDR2 SYDVKM. Trimming removed 0 bases at V and 0 bases at J, with 9 bases between. The CDR3 length is 16 residues. The CDR3 region has the DNA TGTGCCAGCAGTTTATGGGACATAAGCTCTGGAAACACCATATATTTT. This encodes CASSLWDISSGNTIYF. Combining the CDR3 with reference TRBV28 and TRBJ1-3 gives the whole variable domain DVKVTQSSRYLVKRTGEKVFLECVQDMDHENMFWYRQDPGLGLRLIYFSYDVKMKEKGDIPEGYSVSREKKERFSLILESASTNQTSMYLCASSLWDISSGNTIYFGEGSWLTVV.

The DNA of the CDR3 is TGTGCCAGCAGCCAGGGACCGAACACCGGGGAGCTGTTTTTT. Translated: CASSQGPNTGELFF. V is TRBV6-4 and J is TRBJ2-2; D tentatively fits TRBD1 or TRBD2 (5 bases each). The V gene lost 6 bases and the J gene lost 0 bases, with 8 bases spanning the gap. Germline CDR1 and CDR2: MRHNA and SNTAGT. The CDR3 contains 14 residues.

This chain uses TRBV14 with TRBJ2-7; 9 bases align to TRBD2. CDR3 length: 14 amino acids. The junction had 6 bases not matched to a gene; V was cut back by 4 bases and J by 5 bases. CDR1 and CDR2 (germline): SGHDN, FVKESK. In nucleotides, the CDR3 is TGTGCCAGCAGCCTTAGCGGGAGAAGCAACGAGCAGTACTTC. This translates into CASSLSGRSNEQYF.

The genes are TRBV13 and TRBJ1-5; D gene ambiguous. Germline lookup yields CDR1 PRHDT and CDR2 FYEKMQ (reference sequence). Trimming shortened V by 5 bases and J by 9 bases, and 11 bases separated the two germline ends. The CDR3 sequence is 12 residues long. CDR3 amino acids: CASSLKVGPQHF. In nucleotides, the CDR3 is TGTGCCAGCAGCCTGAAGGTGGGGCCCCAGCATTTT.

The chain combines TRBV27 with TRBJ2-4; D perhaps matches TRBD2 (5 bases). Germline CDR1 is MNHEY and CDR2 is SMNVEV (reference sequence). The CDR3 has 14 amino acids. The V gene lost 1 base and the J gene lost 4 bases, with 8 bases spanning the gap. Written as DNA, the CDR3 is TGTGCCAGCAGTTTATTCCCGGGGAAAAACATTCAGTACTTC. Protein product: CASSLFPGKNIQYF.

CDR3 in amino acids: CASSLDRGTNTGELFF. The CDR3 nucleotides read TGTGCCAGCAGCTTAGACAGGGGAACGAACACCGGGGAGCTGTTTTTT. This sequence joins TRBV7-9 and TRBJ2-2; TRBD1 agrees at 7 bases. Germline lookup yields CDR1 SEHNR and CDR2 FQNEAQ (reference sequence). The ends lost 1 base at V and 0 bases at J; junction bases unmatched: 2. The CDR3 runs 16 residues.

V is TRBV7-9 and J is TRBJ2-7; TRBD1 or TRBD2 may be the D gene (5 bases each). V gave up 1 base and J gave up 3 bases, with 16 bases separating them. The CDR3 extends over 16 amino acids. Germline values: CDR1 SEHNR, CDR2 FQNEAQ (reference sequence). The CDR3 coding sequence is TGTGCCAGCAGCTTAGGAGGGGCTATGTCTGGCTACGAGCAGTACTTC. The encoded protein is CASSLGGAMSGYEQYF.

The V call is TRBV27, the J call TRBJ2-3, with D uncertain. The V gene's germline CDR1 is MNHEY and CDR2 SMNVEV (reference sequence). The V end was cut by 6 bases, the J end by 2 bases, with 18 bases between. The CDR3 covers 16 residues. The CDR3 coding sequence is TGTGCCAGCAGCCAAGCTTTTGGGCAGTACACAGATACGCAGTATTTT. Translation: CASSQAFGQYTDTQYF.

The chain carries TRBV15 and TRBJ1-1; perhaps TRBD1 as D (6 bases). The germline gives CDR1 LNHNV, CDR2 YYDKDF (reference sequence). V was clipped by 1 base and J by 0 bases, with 9 bases between them. The CDR3 is 15 residues long. The CDR3 loop is CATSRGGQLNTEAFF. Here the CDR3 DNA reads TGTGCCACCAGCAGAGGAGGACAGTTGAACACTGAAGCTTTCTTT.

This CDR3 is CASSFGLILNEQFF. The CDR3 DNA sequence: TGTGCCAGCAGCTTCGGGCTTATTCTCAATGAGCAGTTCTTC. The V gene is TRBV7-9, the J gene TRBJ2-1; D gene ambiguous. Trimming cost V 3 bases and J 6 bases, with 12 bases left between them. CDR1 SEHNR and CDR2 FQNEAQ come from the germline V gene (reference sequence). The CDR3 has 14 amino acids.

The CDR3 nucleotides are TGTGCCAGCAGCCGGACTAGCGTTCTCGAGCAGTACTTC. Its protein product is CASSRTSVLEQYF. The chain combines TRBV7-6 with TRBJ2-7; 9 bases are a match to TRBD2. From germline, CDR1 is SGHVS and CDR2 FNYEAQ. J was trimmed by 6 bases and V by 5 bases; bases with no gene match: 5. The CDR3 runs to 13 residues.

Here the CDR3 reads CASRSGRSSYNEQFF. CDR3 sequence (DNA): TGTGCCAGCAGGAGCGGGAGGAGCTCCTACAATGAGCAGTTCTTC. This chain links TRBV2 with TRBJ2-1, with 9 bases aligning to TRBD2. V was clipped by 6 bases and J by 0 bases; unmatched bases: 3. Germline V gives CDR1 SNHLY, CDR2 FYNNEI. The CDR3 length is 15 residues.

The chain links TRBV27 to TRBJ2-5; the D is unclear. The better agreement between TRBJ2-7 and the DNA end casts doubt on the J call. The germline V gene has CDR1 MNHEY and CDR2 SMNVEV (reference sequence). The CDR3 loop spans 14 amino acids. CDR3 nucleotides: TGTGCCAGCAGTCCAAACAGTGACTCCTACGAGCAGTACTTC. Its translation is CASSPNSDSYEQYF.

The chain is built from TRBV29-1 and TRBJ1-2; D perhaps matches TRBD1 (5 bases). The CDR3 loop spans 14 amino acids. Looked up from germline, CDR1 is SQVTM and CDR2 is ANQGSEA. Trimming removed 3 bases at V and 8 bases at J, with 19 bases between. The DNA for the CDR3 is TGCAGCGTTGAGGTCAGGGACCGCCCCGAAGGCTACACCTTC. Translated: CSVEVRDRPEGYTF.

This clone has a single count. This rearrangement joins TRBV28 to TRBJ2-5; TRBD1 aligns across 7 bases. The CDR3 runs 13 residues. V shed 5 bases, J shed 5 bases, and the junction held 5 bases outside the gene matches. Germline loops: CDR1 MDHEN, CDR2 SYDVKM. In nucleotides, the CDR3 is TGTGCCAGCAGTCAGACAGGGAATGAGACCCAGTACTTC. As protein: CASSQTGNETQYF.

The chain is built from TRBV27 and TRBJ2-1, with 12 bases identical to TRBD2. The germline gives CDR1 MNHEY, CDR2 SMNVEV (reference sequence). CDR3 length: 16 residues. J lost 0 bases, V lost 5 bases, and 2 bases had no gene match. Here the CDR3 reads CASSETSGSSYNEQFF. The DNA for the CDR3 is TGTGCCAGCAGTGAGACTAGCGGGAGCTCCTACAATGAGCAGTTCTTC.

V is TRBV7-8 and J is TRBJ1-5; possibly TRBD1 for D (6 bases). Trimming shortened V by 2 bases and J by 4 bases, and 12 bases separated the two germline ends. The CDR3 is 15 amino acids. Germline lookup yields CDR1 SGHVS and CDR2 FQNEAQ. The CDR3 protein is CASSLTGRQNQPQHF. CDR3 in DNA: TGTGCCAGCAGCTTAACAGGGCGGCAAAATCAGCCCCAGCATTTT. Together with reference TRBV7-8 and TRBJ1-5, the CDR3 gives the full variable domain: GAGVSQSPRYKVAKRGQDVALRCDPISGHVSLFWYQQALGQGPEFLTYFQNEAQLDKSGLPSDRFFAERPEGSVSTLKIQRTQQEDSAVYLCASSLTGRQNQPQHFGDGTRLSIL.

This clone showed up just a few times. The chain couples TRBV10-3 to TRBJ1-2, with TRBD1 matching over 12 bases. The CDR3 totals 16 residues. V lost 2 bases to trimming and J lost 6 bases; unmatched junction nucleotides: 7. Germline CDR1 and CDR2: ENHRY and SYGVKD. In nucleotides, the CDR3 is TGTGCCATCAGTGAGGTAAAGGGACAGGGGGCGAATGGCTACACCTTC. This gives the protein CAISEVKGQGANGYTF.

J is TRBJ2-2 and V is TRBV6-4; the D call may be TRBD1 or TRBD2 (5 bases each). Per the germline V gene, CDR1 is MRHNA and CDR2 is SNTAGT. The CDR3 runs 13 residues. The V and J ends lost 3 bases and 6 bases respectively, with 8 bases between them. The CDR3 sequence is CASSELGAGELFF. CDR3 DNA: TGTGCCAGCAGTGAACTGGGGGCCGGGGAGCTGTTTTTT.

With respect to this clone: The sample has other DNA sequences that encode this CDR3 too. The chain has TRBV9 and TRBJ1-3, with D uncertain. With 0 bases removed from V and 0 bases from J, the gap between germline ends came to 7 bases. Germline CDR1 is SGDLS and CDR2 is YYNGEE. The CDR3 runs 15 residues. The CDR3 coding sequence is TGTGCCAGCAGCGTAGCTGGAAACTCTGGAAACACCATATATTTT. Its translation is CASSVAGNSGNTIYF.

The V call is TRBV19, the J call TRBJ2-1; D might be TRBD1 (5 bases). The CDR3 runs 15 residues. CDR1 and CDR2 (germline): LNHDA, SQIVND (reference sequence). Trimming took 0 bases from V and 4 from J, leaving 10 bases between them. CDR3 residues: CASSIERGAYNEQFF. DNA of the CDR3: TGTGCCAGTAGTATAGAAAGGGGCGCGTACAATGAGCAGTTCTTC.

The genes are TRBV28 and TRBJ2-7, with 14 bases matching TRBD2. The CDR3 is 14 amino acids. With V trimmed by 7 bases and J by 2 bases, 1 base remained unmatched. CDR1 MDHEN and CDR2 SYDVKM come from the germline V gene. This chain's CDR3 is CASTTSGRAYEQYF. CDR3 DNA: TGTGCCAGCACGACTAGCGGGAGGGCCTACGAGCAGTACTTC. Using reference TRBV28 and TRBJ2-7 for the parts outside the CDR3, the full variable domain is DVKVTQSSRYLVKRTGEKVFLECVQDMDHENMFWYRQDPGLGLRLIYFSYDVKMKEKGDIPEGYSVSREKKERFSLILESASTNQTSMYLCASTTSGRAYEQYFGPGTRLTVT.